This T cell receptor beta chain originates from a study of cytomegalovirus exposure and HLA in healthy donors. Study outcomes and limitations: There were 150 to 200 TCR beta chains listed as cytomegalovirus-associated.

As to this clone: Its antigen is unidentified.

Vbeta (60) and Jbeta (13) primers were used in the PCR. The method was immunoSEQ multiplex PCR; TCRdb's version includes in-frame clones alone and lacks a portion of them. The table records about 92,000 clones, roughly 80% of them present only once. This receptor was identified in a middle-aged man in good health and CMV-seropositive. The sequenced sample consisted of PBMCs.

DNA of the CDR3: TGTGCCAGCAGCTTACTTCACCGGGAGACCCAGTACTTC. Translating it yields CASSLLHRETQYF. This chain joins TRBV7-2 and TRBJ2-5; D not certain. CDR1 is SGHTA, CDR2 FQGNSA, per germline. Trimming removed 2 bases at V and 5 bases at J, with 9 bases between. CDR3 size: 13 residues.